This is a list of T cell receptor beta chains from one sample in a study of T-cell reconstitution after alpha-beta-depleted transplantation in children. TCRdb re-called the PCR reads through MiXCR, storing one row per CDR3 protein. The top ten clones hold roughly 27% of a sample with approximately 31,000 distinct CDR3 sequences, around 6.6% of them seen once. This sample comprised peripheral blood, obtained 60 days after TCRalphabeta/CD19-depleted stem cell transplant. Receptors were obtained from a child under two years old who had a stem cell transplant for acute myeloid leukemia, so the T cells may come from the graft donor. CDR3s include the opening cysteine and the closing phenylalanine or tryptophan. Each record gives: V gene, CDR3 length, D gene, J gene, clone size, CDR3 protein, CDR3 DNA. The D gene is left open where the match is weak. Clone size is not always given. Where it is, it says once, few, many or a class for expanded clones.

V: TRBV10-3
length: 16
D: NA
J: TRBJ1-2
size: many
CDR3: CAISPFGGRMGYGYTF
DNA: TGTGCCATCAGCCCCTTCGGGGGAAGGATGGGCTATGGCTACACCTTC

V: TRBV2
length: 14
D: NA
J: TRBJ1-2
size: many
CDR3: CASSEGSFGYGYTF
DNA: TGTGCCAGCAGTGAAGGAAGCTTTGGCTATGGCTACACCTTC

V: TRBV20-1
length: 14
D: NA
J: TRBJ1-1
size: many
CDR3: CSARGAALNTEAFF
DNA: TGCAGTGCTAGAGGGGCAGCTCTGAACACTGAAGCTTTCTTT

V: TRBV10-3
length: 13
D: NA
J: TRBJ2-2
size: many
CDR3: CAIKEGNTGELFF
DNA: TGTGCCATCAAAGAGGGGAACACCGGGGAGCTGTTTTTT

V: TRBV7-9
length: 16
D: NA
J: TRBJ2-6
size: NA
CDR3: CASSFGWGEAANVLTF
DNA: TGTGCCAGCAGCTTTGGTTGGGGGGAAGCGGCCAACGTCCTGACTTTC

V: TRBV5-1
length: 20
D: TRBD1
J: TRBJ2-6
size: NA
CDR3: CASSWPHDRGQNSGANVLTF
DNA: TGCGCCAGCAGCTGGCCCCACGACAGGGGGCAAAACTCTGGGGCCAACGTCCTGACTTTC

V: TRBV20-1
length: 14
D: NA
J: TRBJ2-7
size: many
CDR3: CSARLMRATYEQYF
DNA: TGCAGTGCTAGACTTATGAGAGCCACCTACGAGCAGTACTTC

V: TRBV5-1
length: 15
D: NA
J: TRBJ1-4
size: many
CDR3: CASSSGPHWGEKLFF
DNA: TGCGCCAGCAGCTCAGGGCCCCACTGGGGTGAAAAACTGTTTTTT

V: TRBV14
length: 16
D: TRBD1
J: TRBJ1-2
size: few
CDR3: CASSLTGTEYNYGYTF
DNA: TGTGCCAGCAGTCTCACCGGGACAGAGTACAACTATGGCTACACCTTC

V: TRBV9
length: 15
D: TRBD1
J: TRBJ2-5
size: many
CDR3: CASSVAGQPEETQYF
DNA: TGTGCCAGCAGCGTAGCGGGACAGCCGGAGGAGACCCAGTACTTC

V: TRBV29-1
length: 14
D: NA
J: TRBJ1-6
size: many
CDR3: CSVEDGQPNSPLHF
DNA: TGCAGCGTTGAAGATGGACAGCCCAATTCACCCCTCCACTTT

V: TRBV9
length: 15
D: NA
J: TRBJ2-4
size: many
CDR3: CASSPRGHPGNIQYF
DNA: TGTGCCAGCAGCCCCAGAGGACACCCGGGGAACATTCAGTACTTC

V: TRBV6-1
length: 15
D: TRBD2
J: TRBJ2-5
size: many
CDR3: CASSPELAGRETQYF
DNA: TGTGCCAGCAGCCCCGAACTAGCGGGGAGGGAGACCCAGTACTTC

V: TRBV4-3
length: 14
D: NA
J: TRBJ2-2
size: many
CDR3: CASSQDSWKDELFF
DNA: TGCGCCAGCAGCCAAGATAGCTGGAAGGACGAGCTGTTTTTT

V: TRBV7-9
length: 14
D: NA
J: TRBJ2-2
size: few
CDR3: CASSLAVITGELFF
DNA: TGTGCCAGCAGCTTAGCAGTCATCACCGGGGAGCTGTTTTTT

V: TRBV12-3/TRBV12-4
length: 13
D: NA
J: TRBJ2-7
size: many
CDR3: CASSLGEDYEQYF
DNA: TGTGCCAGCAGTTTAGGCGAGGATTACGAGCAGTACTTC

V: TRBV20-1
length: 11
D: NA
J: TRBJ2-7
size: many
CDR3: CSAREVYEQYF
DNA: TGCAGTGCTAGAGAGGTCTACGAGCAGTACTTC

V: TRBV11-3
length: 16
D: NA
J: TRBJ2-5
size: NA
CDR3: CASSLALSFGEETQYF
DNA: TGTGCCAGCAGCTTAGCTCTATCGTTTGGGGAGGAGACCCAGTACTTC

V: TRBV7-9
length: 16
D: TRBD1
J: TRBJ2-3
size: few
CDR3: CASSSRTGKVTDTQYF
DNA: TGTGCCAGCAGCTCCCGGACAGGGAAGGTGACAGATACGCAGTATTTT

V: TRBV12-3/TRBV12-4
length: 18
D: TRBD2
J: TRBJ2-1
size: NA
CDR3: CASSFPSGRDLSYNEQFF
DNA: TGTGCCAGCAGTTTTCCTAGCGGGAGGGATCTCTCCTACAATGAGCAGTTCTTC

V: TRBV7-2
length: 14
D: NA
J: TRBJ1-1
size: many
CDR3: CASSLGYRAAEAFF
DNA: TGTGCCAGCAGCTTAGGTTACAGGGCTGCTGAAGCTTTCTTT

V: TRBV5-1
length: 13
D: NA
J: TRBJ2-7
size: many
CDR3: CASSAGITYEQYF
DNA: TGCGCCAGCAGCGCAGGGATAACCTACGAGCAGTACTTC

V: TRBV7-6
length: 17
D: TRBD2
J: TRBJ2-3
size: NA
CDR3: CASSLGGTSGRTDTQYF
DNA: TGTGCCAGCAGCTTAGGGGGGACTAGCGGGAGAACAGATACGCAGTATTTT

V: TRBV29-1
length: 12
D: NA
J: TRBJ1-2
size: many
CDR3: CSVEMTDYGYTF
DNA: TGCAGCGTTGAGATGACAGACTATGGCTACACCTTC

V: TRBV5-1
length: 15
D: TRBD1
J: TRBJ2-7
size: NA
CDR3: CASSYTGTALYEQYF
DNA: TGCGCCAGCAGCTACACCGGGACAGCCCTCTACGAGCAGTACTTC

V: TRBV5-1
length: 15
D: NA
J: TRBJ2-4
size: medium-sized
CDR3: CASSVGQSITNIQYF
DNA: TGCGCCAGCAGCGTGGGACAATCAATCACCAACATTCAGTACTTC

V: TRBV11-3
length: 18
D: NA
J: TRBJ2-7
size: many
CDR3: CASSLGGWAVRESYEQYF
DNA: TGTGCCAGCAGCTTAGGAGGGTGGGCAGTCCGGGAGTCCTACGAGCAGTACTTC

V: TRBV7-6
length: 14
D: NA
J: TRBJ2-5
size: few
CDR3: CASSSEEGQETQYF
DNA: TGTGCCAGCAGCTCAGAGGAAGGCCAAGAGACCCAGTACTTC

V: TRBV21-1
length: 14
D: NA
J: TRBJ2-1
size: many
CDR3: CASSPGQGINEQFF
DNA: TGTGCCAGCAGCCCCGGACAGGGAATAAATGAGCAGTTCTTC

V: TRBV4-3
length: 16
D: TRBD1
J: TRBJ2-2
size: few
CDR3: CASSRVGTGNTGELFF
DNA: TGCGCCAGCAGCCGGGTGGGGACAGGGAACACCGGGGAGCTGTTTTTT

V: TRBV5-6
length: 12
D: NA
J: TRBJ1-5
size: NA
CDR3: CASSSLNQPQHF
DNA: TGTGCCAGCAGCTCCCTAAATCAGCCCCAGCATTTT

V: TRBV29-1
length: 12
D: NA
J: TRBJ1-1
size: many
CDR3: CSVGRGGTEAFF
DNA: TGCAGCGTTGGCAGGGGAGGGACTGAAGCTTTCTTT

V: TRBV9
length: 16
D: NA
J: TRBJ2-7
size: many
CDR3: CASSSGRTEGSYEQYF
DNA: TGTGCCAGCAGCTCCGGGAGGACAGAGGGGTCCTACGAGCAGTACTTC

V: TRBV7-8
length: 16
D: TRBD1
J: TRBJ1-4
size: many
CDR3: CASSLRPGQGKEKLFF
DNA: TGTGCCAGCAGCTTAAGGCCCGGACAGGGGAAGGAAAAACTGTTTTTT

V: TRBV28
length: 15
D: TRBD2
J: TRBJ2-7
size: medium-sized
CDR3: CASNKAGVGPYEQYF
DNA: TGTGCCAGCAACAAAGCGGGAGTAGGTCCCTACGAGCAGTACTTC

V: TRBV12-3/TRBV12-4
length: 14
D: NA
J: TRBJ2-2
size: many
CDR3: CASSLYLNTGELFF
DNA: TGTGCCAGCAGTTTGTATCTGAACACCGGGGAGCTGTTTTTT

V: TRBV20-1
length: 13
D: NA
J: TRBJ2-1
size: many
CDR3: CSARERAYNEQFF
DNA: TGCAGTGCTAGAGAAAGGGCCTACAATGAGCAGTTCTTC

V: TRBV9
length: 13
D: NA
J: TRBJ2-7
size: many
CDR3: CASSFRGAGEQYF
DNA: TGTGCCAGCAGCTTTAGGGGGGCTGGCGAGCAGTACTTC

V: TRBV6-5
length: 17
D: NA
J: TRBJ2-7
size: many
CDR3: CASSYSYRDFSSYEQYF
DNA: TGTGCCAGCAGTTACTCTTACCGGGACTTTTCGTCCTACGAGCAGTACTTC

V: TRBV20-1
length: 15
D: NA
J: TRBJ1-3
size: many
CDR3: CSAFRGAYSGNTIYF
DNA: TGCAGTGCTTTTAGAGGGGCTTACTCTGGAAACACCATATATTTT

V: TRBV20-1
length: 15
D: NA
J: TRBJ2-1
size: NA
CDR3: CSARDPGQGDNEQFF
DNA: TGCAGTGCTAGAGACCCCGGGCAGGGCGACAATGAGCAGTTCTTC

V: TRBV6-5
length: 14
D: NA
J: TRBJ1-1
size: NA
CDR3: CASSYYDRRAEAFF
DNA: TGTGCCAGCAGTTACTACGACAGACGGGCTGAAGCTTTCTTT

V: TRBV20-1
length: 14
D: NA
J: TRBJ2-7
size: many
CDR3: CSAITGRRAYEQYF
DNA: TGCAGTGCGATTACAGGGCGTCGGGCCTACGAGCAGTACTTC